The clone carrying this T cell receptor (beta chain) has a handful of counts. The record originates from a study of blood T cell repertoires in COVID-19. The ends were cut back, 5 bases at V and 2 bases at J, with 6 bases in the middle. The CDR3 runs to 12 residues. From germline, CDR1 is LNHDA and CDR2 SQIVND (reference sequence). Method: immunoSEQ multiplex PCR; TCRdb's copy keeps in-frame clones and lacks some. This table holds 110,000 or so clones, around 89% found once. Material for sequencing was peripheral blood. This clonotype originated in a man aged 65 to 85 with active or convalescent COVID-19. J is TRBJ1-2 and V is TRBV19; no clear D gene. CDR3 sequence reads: CASSPRNYGYTF. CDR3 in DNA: TGTGCCAGTAGTCCGCGAAACTATGGCTACACCTTC.